This is a list of T cell receptor beta chains from one sample in a study of shared clonotypes between healthy human individuals. Profiling relied on immunoSEQ multiplex PCR, and the TCRdb table lists in-frame clones only, not all of them. The table shows 2 million to 2.5 million clones, with 95% occurring only once. Sequencing input: naive CD4+ T cells sorted from blood. All receptors come from a man aged 18 to 29 in good health. CDR3s include the opening cysteine and the closing phenylalanine or tryptophan. The order of the fields is V gene, clone size, J gene, D gene, CDR3 protein, CDR3 DNA. D genes are given only for firm matches. Clone size is stated in some rows and not others, as once, few, many or a class when expanded.

v_gene: TRBV15
abundance: NA
j_gene: TRBJ2-7
d_gene: NA
CDR3aa: CATSRQRTTSYEQYF
CDR3nt: TGTGCCACCAGCCGACAGAGAACCACCTCCTACGAGCAGTACTTC

v_gene: TRBV4-1
abundance: NA
j_gene: TRBJ2-7
d_gene: NA
CDR3aa: CASSLGVMGRSGYEQYF
CDR3nt: TGCGCCAGCAGCCTAGGGGTTATGGGCAGGTCAGGCTACGAGCAGTACTTC

v_gene: TRBV29-1
abundance: NA
j_gene: TRBJ1-3
d_gene: TRBD1
CDR3aa: CSVTGGNTIYF
CDR3nt: TGCAGCGTTACAGGGGGGAACACCATATATTTT

v_gene: TRBV6-5
abundance: NA
j_gene: TRBJ1-6
d_gene: TRBD1
CDR3aa: CASTGQGGNSPLHF
CDR3nt: TGTGCCAGCACCGGACAGGGCGGGAATTCACCCCTCCACTTT

v_gene: TRBV6-1
abundance: NA
j_gene: TRBJ2-3
d_gene: NA
CDR3aa: CASKTAVWAQYF
CDR3nt: TGTGCCAGCAAGACAGCTGTCTGGGCGCAGTATTTT

v_gene: TRBV18
abundance: NA
j_gene: TRBJ1-2
d_gene: TRBD1
CDR3aa: CASSPGQRSDGYTF
CDR3nt: TGTGCCAGCTCACCGGGACAGAGGTCGGATGGCTACACCTTC

v_gene: TRBV30
abundance: NA
j_gene: TRBJ2-1
d_gene: TRBD2
CDR3aa: CAWSALAGGYNEQFF
CDR3nt: TGTGCCTGGAGTGCACTAGCGGGGGGGTACAATGAGCAGTTCTTC

v_gene: TRBV5-6
abundance: once
j_gene: TRBJ1-2
d_gene: NA
CDR3aa: CASSLLLLRFYGYTF
CDR3nt: TGTGCCAGCAGCTTACTACTTCTGCGTTTTTATGGCTACACCTTC

v_gene: TRBV28
abundance: NA
j_gene: TRBJ2-7
d_gene: NA
CDR3aa: CASSFPGQSYEQYF
CDR3nt: TGTGCCAGCAGTTTCCCTGGTCAATCCTACGAGCAGTACTTC

v_gene: TRBV5-1
abundance: NA
j_gene: TRBJ2-2
d_gene: TRBD1
CDR3aa: CASGTGHTGELFF
CDR3nt: TGCGCCAGCGGGACAGGGCACACCGGGGAGCTGTTTTTT

v_gene: TRBV27
abundance: NA
j_gene: TRBJ2-5
d_gene: NA
CDR3aa: CASSFEGLRGTQYF
CDR3nt: TGTGCCAGCAGTTTCGAGGGTCTGAGGGGGACCCAGTACTTC

v_gene: TRBV7-9
abundance: NA
j_gene: TRBJ2-7
d_gene: NA
CDR3aa: CASSLLGEVSSEQYF
CDR3nt: TGTGCCAGCAGCTTGTTAGGCGAAGTAAGTTCCGAGCAGTACTTC

v_gene: TRBV10-3
abundance: NA
j_gene: TRBJ1-1
d_gene: NA
CDR3aa: CAISESPIKAAGTEAFF
CDR3nt: TGTGCCATCAGTGAGTCACCCATCAAGGCTGCGGGGACTGAAGCTTTCTTT

v_gene: TRBV6-6
abundance: NA
j_gene: TRBJ2-7
d_gene: TRBD1
CDR3aa: CASSYPIGTDPYEQYF
CDR3nt: TGTGCCAGCAGTTACCCTATCGGGACAGACCCCTACGAGCAGTACTTC